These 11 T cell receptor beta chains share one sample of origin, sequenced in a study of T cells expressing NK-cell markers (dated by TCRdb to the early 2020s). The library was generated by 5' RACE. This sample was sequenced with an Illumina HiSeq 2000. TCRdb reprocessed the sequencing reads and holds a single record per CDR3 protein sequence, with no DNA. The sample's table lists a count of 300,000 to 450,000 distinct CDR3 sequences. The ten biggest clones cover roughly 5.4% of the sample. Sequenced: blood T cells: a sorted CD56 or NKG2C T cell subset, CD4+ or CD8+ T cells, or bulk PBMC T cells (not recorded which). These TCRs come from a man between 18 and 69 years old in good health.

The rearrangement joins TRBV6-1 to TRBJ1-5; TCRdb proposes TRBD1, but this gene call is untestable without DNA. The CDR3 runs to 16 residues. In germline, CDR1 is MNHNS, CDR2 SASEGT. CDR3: CASSEDIYRDNQPQHF.

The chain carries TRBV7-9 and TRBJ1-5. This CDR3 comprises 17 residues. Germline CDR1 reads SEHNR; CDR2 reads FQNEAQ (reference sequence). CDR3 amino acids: CASSFEKKVYSNQPQHF. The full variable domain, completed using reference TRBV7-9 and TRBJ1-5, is DTGVSQNPRHKITKRGQNVTFRCDPISEHNRLYWYRQTLGQGPEFLTYFQNEAQLEKSRLLSDRFSAERPKGSFSTLEIQRTEQGDSAMYLCASSFEKKVYSNQPQHFGDGTRLSIL.

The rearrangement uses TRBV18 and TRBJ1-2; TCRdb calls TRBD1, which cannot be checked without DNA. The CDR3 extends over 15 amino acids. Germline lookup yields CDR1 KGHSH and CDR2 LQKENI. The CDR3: CASSLTATGSNGYTF.

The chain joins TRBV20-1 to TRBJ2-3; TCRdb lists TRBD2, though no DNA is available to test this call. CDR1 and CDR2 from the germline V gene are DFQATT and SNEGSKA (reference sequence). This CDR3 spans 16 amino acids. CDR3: CSARARRALREDTQYF.

CDR3 sequence reads: CASSEGPFYEQYF. The chain carries TRBV6-1 and TRBJ2-7. In germline, CDR1 is MNHNS, CDR2 SASEGT. The CDR3 runs to 13 residues.

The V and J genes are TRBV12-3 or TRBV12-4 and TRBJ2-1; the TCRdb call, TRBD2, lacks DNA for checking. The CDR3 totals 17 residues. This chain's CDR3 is CASSFCSGEPHYNEQFF.

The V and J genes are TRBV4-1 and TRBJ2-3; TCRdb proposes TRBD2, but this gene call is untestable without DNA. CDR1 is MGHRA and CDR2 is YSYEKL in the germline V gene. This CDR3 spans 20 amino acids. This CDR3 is CASSQPRLAGGLTSTDTQYF.

CDR3 sequence reads: CASSPVTSGVYEQYF. This chain links TRBV5-6 with TRBJ2-7; TCRdb proposes TRBD2, but this gene call is untestable without DNA. This CDR3 spans 15 amino acids. Germline V gene data show CDR1 as SGHDT and CDR2 as YYEEEE.

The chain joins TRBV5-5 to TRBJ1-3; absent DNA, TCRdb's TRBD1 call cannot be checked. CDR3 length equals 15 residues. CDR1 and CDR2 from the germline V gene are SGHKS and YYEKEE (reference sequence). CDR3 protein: CASSLITGGGNTIYF.

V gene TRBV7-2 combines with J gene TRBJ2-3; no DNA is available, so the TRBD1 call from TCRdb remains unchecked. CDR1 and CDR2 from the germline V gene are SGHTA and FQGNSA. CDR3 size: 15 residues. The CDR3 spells CASSQDGQNTDTQYF.

This chain's CDR3 is CASSFDYGYTF. The chain employs TRBV12-3 or TRBV12-4 and TRBJ1-2. The CDR3 length is 11 residues.